The rows below give T cell receptor beta chains drawn from one sample of a study of CD8 T cells in Susac syndrome. Via MiXCR, TCRdb re-called the immunoSEQ multiplex PCR reads, giving one row per CDR3 protein. This table has hundreds of thousands of distinct CDR3 sequences, approximately 85% appearing once. Input material: CD8+ T cells from PBMCs. The source is a human donor with multiple sclerosis. Both conserved end residues are part of each CDR3. Fields, in order: J gene, V gene, CDR3 length, clone size, D gene, CDR3 DNA, CDR3 protein. A D gene is named only where the DNA matches it firmly. Rows give clone size only sometimes, using once, few, many, or a class for an expanded clone.

TRBJ2-3,TRBV10-3,16,.,TRBD1,TGTGCCATCAGTGAGTCGAGAGACAGGGTTCTGGATACGCAGTATTTT,CAISESRDRVLDTQYF
TRBJ2-3,TRBV7-9,17,few,TRBD2,TGTGCCAGCAGCCCATTGCGACTAGCGGGTACGACAGATACGCAGTATTTT,CASSPLRLAGTTDTQYF
TRBJ1-1,TRBV14,17,.,.,TGTGCCAGCAGCCAAGAGAGAGTGGGCCCGAGACAGCCAGAAGCTTTCTTT,CASSQERVGPRQPEAFF
TRBJ1-6,TRBV4-2,16,.,.,TGTGCCAGCAGCCAAGAAAAGGGAAAAAGAAATTCACCCCTCCACTTT,CASSQEKGKRNSPLHF
TRBJ1-2,TRBV7-2,14,.,TRBD1,TGTGCCAGCAGCGTATCAACAGGGGTCTATGGCTACACCTTC,CASSVSTGVYGYTF
TRBJ2-3,TRBV24-1,11,.,.,TGTGCCACCAGTGATTTTGATACGCAGTATTTT,CATSDFDTQYF
TRBJ1-3,TRBV20-1,15,.,.,TGCAGTGCTAGAGATCTTTGGGGGGCTGGAAACACCATATATTTT,CSARDLWGAGNTIYF
TRBJ2-2,TRBV30,14,.,TRBD1,TGTGCCTGGTATTCCGGGACAGGGAGAGAGGAGCTGTTTTTT,CAWYSGTGREELFF
TRBJ2-7,TRBV7-9,15,.,TRBD2,TGTGCCAGCAGCCCGGTGGGACTAGCGGTCTACGAGCAGTACTTC,CASSPVGLAVYEQYF
TRBJ1-1,TRBV27,14,.,.,TGTGCCAGCAGTTTATTAGCCACGAACACTGAAGCTTTCTTT,CASSLLATNTEAFF
TRBJ2-7,TRBV27,13,.,.,TGTGCCAGCAGTGTGCCAGGGACCTACGAGCAGTACTTC,CASSVPGTYEQYF
TRBJ2-7,TRBV7-2,15,.,.,TGTGCCAGCGAAACCGGTCCAAGGGATTCCTACGAGCAGTACTTC,CASETGPRDSYEQYF
TRBJ2-7,TRBV5-6,14,.,.,TGTGCCAGCAGCTTGATGGCAGGGTCAAGCGAGCAGTACTTC,CASSLMAGSSEQYF
TRBJ2-7,TRBV14,14,.,TRBD1,TGTGCCAGCAGCCAGAGGGACAGCATCTACGAGCAGTACTTC,CASSQRDSIYEQYF
TRBJ2-3,TRBV7-7,14,.,.,TGTGCCAGCAGCCTCGGGACTCCTGGGGATACGCAGTATTTT,CASSLGTPGDTQYF
TRBJ1-2,TRBV15,12,once,TRBD1,TGTGCCACCAGCGGACAGGTCTATGGCTACACCTTC,CATSGQVYGYTF
TRBJ2-1,TRBV7-3,16,.,.,TGTGCCAGCAGCTTAACGGGTGCGAGCTCCTACAATGAGCAGTTCTTC,CASSLTGASSYNEQFF
TRBJ2-6,TRBV4-1,19,.,.,TGCGCCAGCAGCCGACTGATGGGGACTTTGGTATCTGGGGCCAACGTCCTGACTTTC,CASSRLMGTLVSGANVLTF
TRBJ2-3,TRBV13,12,.,.,TGTGCCAGCAGCCTCTTCGGGAGTACGCAGTATTTT,CASSLFGSTQYF
TRBJ2-1,TRBV7-9,10,.,.,TGTGCCAGCACCGGGGATGAGCAGTTCTTC,CASTGDEQFF
TRBJ2-2,TRBV27,11,.,.,TGTGCCAGCAGTTTTTTCGGGGAGCTGTTTTTT,CASSFFGELFF
TRBJ2-1,TRBV27,16,.,TRBD2,TGTGCCAGCAGTTCCGGGACTAGCGGGACATACAATGAGCAGTTCTTC,CASSSGTSGTYNEQFF
TRBJ2-1,TRBV19,13,.,.,TGTGCCAGTAGTACGACTAGTAGCTATGAGCAGTTCTTC,CASSTTSSYEQFF
TRBJ2-7,TRBV27,15,.,TRBD1,TGTGCCAGCAGTCCCGGACAGGGGCGGGCCTACGAGCAGTACTTC,CASSPGQGRAYEQYF
TRBJ1-1,TRBV27,11,.,.,TGTGCCAGCAGTTCGACGTATGAAGCTTTCTTT,CASSSTYEAFF
TRBJ2-5,TRBV7-9,16,.,TRBD2,TGTGCCAGCAGCTTTGGCGGGAGGCTGTACCAAGAGACCCAGTACTTC,CASSFGGRLYQETQYF
TRBJ1-1,TRBV27,14,once,.,TGTGCCAGCGGGCCGGGAGGGTTCCGTAGTGAAGCTTTCTTT,CASGPGGFRSEAFF
TRBJ2-1,TRBV5-1,16,once,TRBD2,TGCGCCAGCAGCTTGGACCTAGCGGACATCCTAAATGAGCAGTTCTTC,CASSLDLADILNEQFF
TRBJ2-2,TRBV11-1,20,.,.,TGTGCCAGCAGCTCGCCCCGGTCAAGGTCCCCAAATGGAAACACCGGGGAGCTGTTTTTT,CASSSPRSRSPNGNTGELFF
TRBJ2-7,TRBV12-3/TRBV12-4,11,few,.,TGTGCCAGCAGCCTATTGAACGAGCAGTACTTC,CASSLLNEQYF
TRBJ2-2,TRBV24-1,18,.,.,TGTGCCACCAGTGACCGACTGACTGTACTCCCGGGCACCGGGGAGCTGTTTTTT,CATSDRLTVLPGTGELFF
TRBJ1-1,TRBV7-9,14,once,TRBD1,TGTGCCAGCAGCTTGGACAGGATCTACACTGAAGCTTTCTTT,CASSLDRIYTEAFF
TRBJ2-1,TRBV27,16,.,TRBD1,TGTGCCAGCAGTCTCGGGACAGGGGGCTACTACAATGAGCAGTTCTTC,CASSLGTGGYYNEQFF
TRBJ1-3,TRBV12-3/TRBV12-4,16,.,.,TGTGCCGGCAGCCCGGAAATTTGGGGGTCTGGAAACACCATATATTTT,CAGSPEIWGSGNTIYF
TRBJ1-1,TRBV12-3/TRBV12-4,14,.,.,TGTGCCAGCAGCCGGGGGACATCGAACACTGAAGCTTTCTTT,CASSRGTSNTEAFF
TRBJ2-3,TRBV27,15,.,TRBD1,TGTGCCTCTAGCAGGGGGCTTGACGGCACAGATACGCAGTATTTT,CASSRGLDGTDTQYF
TRBJ1-1,TRBV19,16,once,.,TGTGCCAGTAGTATGGGTAATCCGGGGTTGGGCACTGAAGCTTTCTTT,CASSMGNPGLGTEAFF
TRBJ2-2,TRBV7-9,13,.,.,TGTGCCAGCTGGGGGGACCTCACCGGGGAGCTGTTTTTT,CASWGDLTGELFF
TRBJ2-3,TRBV9,16,.,TRBD2,TGTGCCAGCAGCGTAGAGCCTAGCGGGTACACAGATACGCAGTATTTT,CASSVEPSGYTDTQYF
TRBJ2-7,TRBV25-1,11,.,.,TGTGCCAGTTTCCAGGGTAGCGAGCAGTACTTC,CASFQGSEQYF
TRBJ2-1,TRBV28,15,.,TRBD2,TGTGCCAGCAGTTTAATTGGGACTAGCGGTATGCAGGGGTTCTTC,CASSLIGTSGMQGFF
TRBJ2-3,TRBV27,12,.,.,TGTGCCAGCAGTTTAGGAGGGAGTTCGCAGTATTTT,CASSLGGSSQYF
TRBJ2-2,TRBV7-9,16,.,.,TGTGCCATCCTACCCCGGGATTCGCGCGGCACCGGGGAGCTGTTTTTT,CAILPRDSRGTGELFF
TRBJ2-5,TRBV7-9,15,few,TRBD1,TGTGCCAGCAGCGGGTCCGGGACAGGGGTAGAGACCCAGTACTTC,CASSGSGTGVETQYF
TRBJ1-3,TRBV7-9,16,.,.,TGTGCCAGCAGCCCCGAGTGGGGTCCCTCTGGAAACACCATATATTTT,CASSPEWGPSGNTIYF
TRBJ1-1,TRBV11-2,12,.,.,TGTGCCAGCAGCTTATTCGTCACTGAAGCTTTCTTT,CASSLFVTEAFF
TRBJ2-1,TRBV20-1,15,.,TRBD2,TGCAGTGCTAGCCACCAAGGCGGGAGTTGGGGTGAGCAGTTCTTC,CSASHQGGSWGEQFF
TRBJ2-7,TRBV27,15,.,TRBD2,TGTGCCAGCAGTTTATCGGCGGGAGGGCCGATCGAGCAGTACTTC,CASSLSAGGPIEQYF
TRBJ1-5,TRBV30,15,few,.,TGTGCCTGGAGTCCCGGGCAGGGGCGAAATCAGCCCCAGCATTTT,CAWSPGQGRNQPQHF
TRBJ2-2,TRBV5-4,16,.,TRBD2,TGTGCCAGCAGCACAGGGACTAGCCGAAGCACCGGGGAGCTGTTTTTT,CASSTGTSRSTGELFF
TRBJ1-1,TRBV7-9,14,.,.,TGTGCCAGCAGCCTACCGACAGGACACACTGAAGCTTTCTTT,CASSLPTGHTEAFF
TRBJ1-2,TRBV27,16,once,.,TGTGCCAGCAGTTTTTCTGGTCAAGGGGCCGTCTATGGCTACACCTTC,CASSFSGQGAVYGYTF
TRBJ2-7,TRBV9,15,.,TRBD2,TGTGCCAGCAGCACAGGTCGGGGACTAGCGGACGAGCAGTACTTC,CASSTGRGLADEQYF
TRBJ2-1,TRBV12-3/TRBV12-4,14,.,TRBD1,TGTGCCAGCAGGATCGGACAGGTCGGGGATGAGCAGTTCTTC,CASRIGQVGDEQFF
TRBJ1-2,TRBV30,13,.,.,TGTGCCTGGAGTAATGGGGGGCCCTATGGCTACACCTTC,CAWSNGGPYGYTF
TRBJ1-2,TRBV9,12,.,.,TGTGCCAGCAGCGTAGGGTATGGTGGCTACACCTTC,CASSVGYGGYTF
TRBJ2-2,TRBV4-3,16,.,.,TGCGCCAGCAGCCAAGAGGGCCTCCGGGGGACCGGGGAGCTGTTTTTT,CASSQEGLRGTGELFF
TRBJ2-7,TRBV7-6,14,.,TRBD2,TGTGCCAGCAGTCTAGCGGTATTGGCCTACGAGCAGTACTTC,CASSLAVLAYEQYF
TRBJ2-5,TRBV5-1,15,.,.,TGCGCCAGCAGCTCGGCCGAAGGGTACCAAGAGACCCAGTACTTC,CASSSAEGYQETQYF
TRBJ2-1,TRBV24-1,14,.,.,TGTGCCACCAGTGATCAGGACAGTTACAATGAGCAGTTCTTC,CATSDQDSYNEQFF